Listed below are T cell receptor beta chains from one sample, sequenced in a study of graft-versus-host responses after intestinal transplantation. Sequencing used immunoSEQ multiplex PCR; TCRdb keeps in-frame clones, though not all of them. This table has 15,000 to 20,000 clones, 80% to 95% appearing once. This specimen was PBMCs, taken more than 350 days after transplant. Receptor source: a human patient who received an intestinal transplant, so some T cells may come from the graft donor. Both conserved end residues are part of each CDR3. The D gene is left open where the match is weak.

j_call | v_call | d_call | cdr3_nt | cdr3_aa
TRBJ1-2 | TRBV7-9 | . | TGTGCCAGCAGCTCAAGGGACGGCTTCTATGGCTACACCTTC | CASSSRDGFYGYTF
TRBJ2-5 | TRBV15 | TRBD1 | TGTGCCACCAGCAGAGAGGTACAGGGGCAAGAGACCCAGTACTTC | CATSREVQGQETQYF
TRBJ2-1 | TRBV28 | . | TGTGCCAGCGGGGCCTATTACAATGAGCAGTTCTTC | CASGAYYNEQFF
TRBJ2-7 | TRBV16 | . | TGTGCCAGCAGCCAGGGAAGGGCGGGCGAGCAGTACTTC | CASSQGRAGEQYF
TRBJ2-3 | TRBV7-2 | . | TGTGCCAGCAGCCCATTGTCATCCACAGATACGCAGTATTTT | CASSPLSSTDTQYF
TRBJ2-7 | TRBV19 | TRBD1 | TGTGCCACCCGGGACAGATCCTACGAGCAGTACTTC | CATRDRSYEQYF
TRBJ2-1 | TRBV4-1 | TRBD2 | TGCGCCAGCAGCCAAGCCAGGGGACTAGCGGGAGGGCCCTCGTCGGATGAGCAGTTCTTC | CASSQARGLAGGPSSDEQFF
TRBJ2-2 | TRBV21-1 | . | TGTGCCAGCAGCAAAGAGGGGGACAGGGATGGGGCCGGGGAGCTGTTTTTT | CASSKEGDRDGAGELFF
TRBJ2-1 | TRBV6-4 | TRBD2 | TGTGCCAGCAGTCCGAGCGGGGGGCTATACAATGAGCAGTTCTTC | CASSPSGGLYNEQFF
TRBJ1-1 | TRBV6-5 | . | TGTGCCAGCAGTTACGGGCCAGCAGAAGCTTTCTTT | CASSYGPAEAFF
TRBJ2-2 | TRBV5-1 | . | TGCGCCAGCAGCCCCCGTCTCACCGGGGAGCTGTTTTTT | CASSPRLTGELFF
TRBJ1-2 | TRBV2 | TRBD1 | TGTGCCAGCAGCATGGACAGGGCGGACTATGGCTACACCTTC | CASSMDRADYGYTF
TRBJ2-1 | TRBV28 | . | TGTGCCAGCAGAGGTTGGAATGAGCAGTTCTTC | CASRGWNEQFF
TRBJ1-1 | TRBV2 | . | TGTGCCAGCAGTGACAGGGTGAACACTGAAGCTTTCTTT | CASSDRVNTEAFF
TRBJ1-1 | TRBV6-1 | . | TGTGCCAGCAGGAACACTGAAGCTTTCTTT | CASRNTEAFF
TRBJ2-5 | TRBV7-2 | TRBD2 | TGTGCCAGCAGCTTAGTGGCGGGGGGGCCTAGAGAGCAGTACTTC | CASSLVAGGPREQYF
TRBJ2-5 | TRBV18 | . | TGTGCCAGCTCACCAAAGGAGACCCAGTACTTC | CASSPKETQYF